Each of the 19 T cell receptor beta chains below was sequenced from the same sample in a study of technical replicates of blood from a handful of donors. Generated by immunoSEQ multiplex PCR, the TCRdb table keeps only in-frame clones and is missing some. The sample includes roughly 56,000 clones, 90% to 95% of them seen just once. The material sequenced was PBMCs. All receptors come from a human donor in good health. Some clones in this sample may be carry-over from other donors' samples.

The chain joins TRBV2 to TRBJ1-6, with a tentative D call TRBD1 (5 bases). The germline gives CDR1 SNHLY, CDR2 FYNNEI. The CDR3 covers 15 residues. V gave up 6 bases and J gave up 4 bases, with 13 bases separating them. The CDR3 here is CASSPTDSYNSPLHF. CDR3 sequence (DNA): TGTGCCAGCAGCCCGACAGACAGTTATAATTCACCCCTCCACTTT. Full variable domain (missing parts from reference TRBV2 and TRBJ1-6): EPEVTQTPSHQVTQMGQEVILRCVPISNHLYFYWYRQILGQKVEFLVSFYNNEISEKSEIFDDQFSVERPDGSNFTLKIRSTKLEDSAMYFCASSPTDSYNSPLHFGNGTRLTVT.

CDR3 amino acids: CASTRTRSYEQYF. DNA of the CDR3: TGTGCCAGTACACGGACACGCTCCTACGAGCAGTACTTC. V is TRBV2 and J is TRBJ2-7; D possibly corresponds to TRBD1 (5 bases). This CDR3 is 13 amino acids long. The V end lost 9 bases, the J end lost 0 bases, and 12 bases lay between the germline ends. Germline assignment: CDR1 SNHLY and CDR2 FYNNEI.

The V gene is TRBV6-5, the J gene TRBJ1-1; unclear D gene. Trimming removed 6 bases from V and 0 bases from J, with 8 bases in between. Germline assignment: CDR1 MNHEY and CDR2 SVGAGI. There are 13 residues in the CDR3. The DNA for the CDR3 is TGTGCCAGCAGGGTACAGATGAACACTGAAGCTTTCTTT. As protein: CASRVQMNTEAFF.

This sequence joins TRBV30 and TRBJ1-1; 12 bases line up with TRBD1. The CDR3 is 14 residues long. J was trimmed by 11 bases and V by 0 bases; bases with no gene match: 7. Germline V gene sequence: CDR1 GTSNPN, CDR2 SVGIG (reference sequence). The CDR3 region has the DNA TGTGCCTGGAGTGTTGACGGGACAGGGGGCCTGGCTTTCTTT. Protein sequence: CAWSVDGTGGLAFF.

The CDR3 here is CASSPERGKTYF. Here the CDR3 DNA reads TGTGCCAGCAGTCCGGAAAGGGGGAAAACGTACTTC. The rearrangement links TRBV7-7 to TRBJ2-5, with TRBD1 as a possible D gene (6 bases). Deletions cut 6 bases from V and 13 bases from J, with 18 bases between. Germline values: CDR1 SSHAT, CDR2 FNYEAQ (reference sequence). CDR3 length: 12 residues.

The chain is built from TRBV5-8 and TRBJ1-2; D is possibly TRBD1 (6 bases). Trimming pared 4 bases from V and 5 bases from J, leaving 18 bases between. The CDR3 covers 15 residues. Germline V gene data show CDR1 as SGHTS and CDR2 as YDEGEE. CDR3 in amino acids: CASSPGVLRGYGYTF. The DNA for the CDR3 is TGTGCCAGCAGCCCCGGGGTTCTGAGGGGGTATGGCTACACCTTC.

The table lists this clone with a count of one. The rearrangement links TRBV4-3 to TRBJ2-2; D is unclear. V was shortened by 0 bases and J by 6 bases, with 11 bases between the two germline ends. Germline values: CDR1 LGHNA, CDR2 YSLEER. This CDR3 is built from 15 residues. As DNA, the CDR3 is TGCGCCAGCAGCCAAGAACCACTTGCGGCCGGGGAGCTGTTTTTT. Translated, it gives CASSQEPLAAGELFF.

The J gene is TRBJ2-2, the V gene TRBV5-1, with 10 bases that match TRBD2. The V gene's germline CDR1 is SGHRS and CDR2 YFSETQ. With 4 bases clipped from V and 7 bases from J, the junction kept 16 bases outside the gene matches. The CDR3 covers 18 residues. The CDR3 coding sequence is TGCGCCAGCAGCGAAAGCGTAGCGGGAGGACCCGGGGTCGGGGAGCTGTTTTTT. This gives the protein CASSESVAGGPGVGELFF.

V gene TRBV28 combines with J gene TRBJ1-1; tentative D call: TRBD1 (5 bases). The CDR3 sequence is 15 residues long. Germline assignment: CDR1 MDHEN and CDR2 SYDVKM. Trimming pared 5 bases from V and 1 base from J, leaving 14 bases between. The CDR3 loop is CASSHSQGRNTEAFF. Written as DNA, the CDR3 is TGTGCCAGCAGTCACTCGCAGGGTAGGAACACTGAAGCTTTCTTT.

This clone was recorded once. The chain uses TRBV6-6 and TRBJ2-7; 8 positions match TRBD2. The CDR3 runs 14 residues. The J segment lost 5 bases and the V segment lost 6 bases, leaving 9 bases of the junction unmatched. Germline V gene lookup returns CDR1 MNHNY and CDR2 SVGAGI (reference sequence). As DNA, the CDR3 is TGTGCCAGCAGCCTTCCCGGGGGGGTACACGAGCAGTACTTC. Translation: CASSLPGGVHEQYF.

The V gene is TRBV13, the J gene TRBJ1-2, with 8 bases aligning to TRBD1. Germline V lookup: CDR1 PRHDT, CDR2 FYEKMQ (reference sequence). With V trimmed by 1 base and J by 0 bases, 4 bases remained unmatched. This CDR3 comprises 16 residues. DNA of the CDR3: TGTGCCAGCAGCTTAGTTGCGGGACAGGCTAACTATGGCTACACCTTC. Translated, it gives CASSLVAGQANYGYTF. Full variable domain (rest looked up from reference TRBV13 and TRBJ1-2): AAGVIQSPRHLIKEKRETATLKCYPIPRHDTVYWYQQGPGQDPQFLISFYEKMQSDKGSIPDRFSAQQFSDYHSELNMSSLELGDSALYFCASSLVAGQANYGYTFGSGTRLTVV.

In this sample, this clone turned up once. The rearrangement uses TRBV9 and TRBJ2-5; possible D gene TRBD2, 5 bases. The CDR3 runs to 14 residues. CDR1 SGDLS and CDR2 YYNGEE come from the germline V gene. V shed 0 bases and J shed 5 bases, with 11 bases lying between them. In DNA form, the CDR3 reads TGTGCCAGCAGCGTAGAGTTAGCGAGGGAGACCCAGTACTTC. It yields the protein CASSVELARETQYF.

The chain uses TRBV6-5 and TRBJ1-5; the D gene is possibly TRBD1 (5 bases). The CDR3 has 14 amino acids. V was pared by 4 bases and J by 6 bases, with 13 bases between. From germline, CDR1 is MNHEY and CDR2 SVGAGI. In DNA, the CDR3 is TGTGCCAGCAGTTCCCGGGGGGAGGGTCAGCCCCAGCATTTT. Protein sequence: CASSSRGEGQPQHF.

The chain recombines TRBV7-2 with TRBJ2-7, with 9 bases aligning to TRBD2. The CDR3 covers 14 residues. V gave up 5 bases and J gave up 2 bases; unmatched junction bases: 4. Germline V CDR1 and CDR2: SGHTA, FQGNSA. CDR3 loop: CASSPAGGTYEQYF. The CDR3 DNA sequence: TGTGCCAGCAGCCCAGCGGGAGGAACCTACGAGCAGTACTTC.

The V call is TRBV15, the J call TRBJ1-1, with D uncertain. V lost 2 bases and J lost 1, with 17 bases in between. Germline CDR1 and CDR2: LNHNV and YYDKDF (reference sequence). The CDR3 consists of 17 residues. CDR3 sequence (DNA): TGTGCCACCAGCAGACCGGGGATTGGTAAAAGGAACACTGAAGCTTTCTTT. Amino acid sequence: CATSRPGIGKRNTEAFF. Full variable domain (outside the CDR3, taken from reference TRBV15 and TRBJ1-1): DAMVIQNPRYQVTQFGKPVTLSCSQTLNHNVMYWYQQKSSQAPKLLFHYYDKDFNNEADTPDNFQSRRPNTSFCFLDIRSPGLGDTAMYLCATSRPGIGKRNTEAFFGQGTRLTVV.

This clone appeared once. The chain combines TRBV6-6 with TRBJ2-6; 7 positions agree with TRBD2. The CDR3 spans 16 residues. CDR1 and CDR2 from the germline V gene are MNHNY and SVGAGI (reference sequence). V lost 8 bases, J lost 2 bases, and 9 bases stayed unmatched. The CDR3 reads CASGSLGGAGANVLTF. In DNA, the CDR3 is TGTGCCAGCGGGTCCTTGGGGGGGGCTGGGGCCAACGTCCTGACTTTC.

The rearrangement joins TRBV6-5 to TRBJ2-7; 7 nucleotides agree with TRBD2. The germline gives CDR1 MNHEY, CDR2 SVGAGI. This CDR3 comprises 15 residues. V was clipped by 0 bases and J by 3 bases; unmatched bases: 5. DNA for the CDR3: TGTGCCAGCAGTTACTCGGGCGGGAGTGGCTACGAGCAGTACTTC. The encoded protein is CASSYSGGSGYEQYF.

The chain has TRBV4-1 and TRBJ2-1; maybe TRBD2 (6 bases). The germline CDR1 and CDR2 sequences are MGHRA and YSYEKL. The CDR3 runs to 16 residues. V lost 0 bases and J lost 0, with 9 bases in between. DNA for the CDR3: TGCGCCAGCAGCCAAGAGGGACTGAGCTCCTACAATGAGCAGTTCTTC. It encodes CASSQEGLSSYNEQFF.

This clone is a singleton in its sample. The chain's CDR3 is CASSYSTRTFF. CDR3 nucleotide sequence: TGTGCCAGCAGTTACTCGACTCGGACTTTCTTT. V gene TRBV6-5 combines with J gene TRBJ1-1; D is ambiguous. V was trimmed by 0 bases and J by 12 bases, leaving 8 bases between them. From germline, CDR1 is MNHEY and CDR2 SVGAGI. The CDR3 is made up of 11 amino acids.